This T cell receptor (beta chain) was recovered during a study of T cell responses to AZD1222 COVID-19 vaccine. General observations from the study: Nearly half of the spike-specific TCRs reportedly recognize variant regions that carry no mutations. Compared with day 0, the breadth and depth of the Spike-specific TCR repertoire rose significantly after two doses of AZD1222. There were mostly white British donors and more females than males, and clonal diversity was possibly underestimated.

As regards this clone: The antigen remains unidentified.

Germline V gene lookup returns CDR1 LNHDA and CDR2 SQIVND (reference sequence). V gave up 4 bases and J gave up 5 bases; unmatched junction bases: 8. The length of the CDR3 is 16 residues. Sequencing used immunoSEQ multiplex PCR; TCRdb keeps in-frame clones, though not all of them. The data hold some 120,000 clones, with 85% to 95% observed a single time. The rearrangement uses TRBV19 and TRBJ1-5; 10 bases fit TRBD1. This sequence originates from an adult who received the AZD1222 COVID-19 vaccine. The input for sequencing was peripheral blood, taken 28 days after the second AZD1222 dose. The CDR3 nucleotides are TGTGCCAGTAGTACAGATCAGGGGACAGGGGATCAGCCCCAGCATTTT. Amino acids: CASSTDQGTGDQPQHF.